The rows below give T cell receptor beta chains drawn from one sample of a study of blood T cell repertoires in COVID-19. Using immunoSEQ multiplex PCR, the repertoire was profiled, and TCRdb retains in-frame clones only, with some absent. The table has roughly 340,000 clones, around 91% seen once. The sequenced sample consisted of PBMCs or T cells enriched from blood (not recorded which). These receptors were obtained from a man between 18 and 35 years old who had recovered from COVID-19. CDR3s include the opening cysteine and the closing phenylalanine or tryptophan. D genes are given only for firm matches. Clone size is shown for a subset of rows, as once, few, many or a class of expanded clone.

d_call: TRBD2; clone_size: .; v_call: TRBV5-1; cdr3_length: 16; j_call: TRBJ2-1; cdr3_aa: CASSRKTSGTRNEQFF; cdr3_nt: TGCGCCAGCAGCCGTAAGACTAGCGGGACTCGGAATGAGCAGTTCTTC
d_call: .; clone_size: .; v_call: TRBV9; cdr3_length: 14; j_call: TRBJ2-3; cdr3_aa: CASSGGHITDTQYF; cdr3_nt: TGTGCCAGCAGCGGGGGCCATATCACAGATACGCAGTATTTT
d_call: TRBD2; clone_size: .; v_call: TRBV7-2; cdr3_length: 16; j_call: TRBJ2-1; cdr3_aa: CASSSSLAGGGREQFF; cdr3_nt: TGTGCCAGCAGCTCATCACTAGCGGGAGGCGGGAGAGAGCAGTTCTTC
d_call: TRBD1; clone_size: .; v_call: TRBV18; cdr3_length: 13; j_call: TRBJ1-2; cdr3_aa: CASSSDRISGYTF; cdr3_nt: TGTGCCAGCTCATCGGACAGGATAAGTGGCTACACCTTC
d_call: .; clone_size: .; v_call: TRBV12-5; cdr3_length: 13; j_call: TRBJ1-1; cdr3_aa: CASAFTVNTEAFF; cdr3_nt: TGTGCTAGTGCCTTCACAGTGAACACTGAAGCTTTCTTT
d_call: .; clone_size: .; v_call: TRBV5-5; cdr3_length: 16; j_call: TRBJ1-5; cdr3_aa: CASSLGIRQENQPQHF; cdr3_nt: TGTGCCAGCAGCTTGGGTATTCGACAGGAAAATCAGCCCCAGCATTTT
d_call: .; clone_size: .; v_call: TRBV7-3; cdr3_length: 13; j_call: TRBJ2-1; cdr3_aa: CASSLHGYNEQFF; cdr3_nt: TGTGCCAGCAGCTTACACGGCTACAATGAGCAGTTCTTC
d_call: TRBD2; clone_size: .; v_call: TRBV4-1; cdr3_length: 13; j_call: TRBJ2-3; cdr3_aa: CASSPQRGNTQYF; cdr3_nt: TGCGCCAGCAGCCCCCAGCGGGGAAATACGCAGTATTTT
d_call: TRBD1; clone_size: once; v_call: TRBV29-1; cdr3_length: 14; j_call: TRBJ1-2; cdr3_aa: CSAVPGQEVDGYTF; cdr3_nt: TGCAGCGCTGTTCCGGGACAGGAGGTGGATGGCTACACCTTC
d_call: .; clone_size: .; v_call: TRBV28; cdr3_length: 14; j_call: TRBJ1-2; cdr3_aa: CASTPPGNFYGYTF; cdr3_nt: TGTGCCAGCACCCCGCCCGGGAATTTCTATGGCTACACCTTC
d_call: TRBD1; clone_size: .; v_call: TRBV6-5; cdr3_length: 15; j_call: TRBJ2-2; cdr3_aa: CASSYSRGLTGELFF; cdr3_nt: TGTGCCAGCAGTTACTCGAGGGGGCTAACCGGGGAGCTGTTTTTT
d_call: .; clone_size: .; v_call: TRBV5-5; cdr3_length: 14; j_call: TRBJ1-5; cdr3_aa: CASSLVAGDLPQHF; cdr3_nt: TGTGCCAGCAGCTTGGTTGCAGGGGATCTCCCCCAGCATTTT
d_call: TRBD1; clone_size: .; v_call: TRBV13; cdr3_length: 14; j_call: TRBJ2-7; cdr3_aa: CASSPVDRAYEQYF; cdr3_nt: TGTGCCAGCAGCCCTGTTGACAGGGCCTACGAGCAGTACTTC